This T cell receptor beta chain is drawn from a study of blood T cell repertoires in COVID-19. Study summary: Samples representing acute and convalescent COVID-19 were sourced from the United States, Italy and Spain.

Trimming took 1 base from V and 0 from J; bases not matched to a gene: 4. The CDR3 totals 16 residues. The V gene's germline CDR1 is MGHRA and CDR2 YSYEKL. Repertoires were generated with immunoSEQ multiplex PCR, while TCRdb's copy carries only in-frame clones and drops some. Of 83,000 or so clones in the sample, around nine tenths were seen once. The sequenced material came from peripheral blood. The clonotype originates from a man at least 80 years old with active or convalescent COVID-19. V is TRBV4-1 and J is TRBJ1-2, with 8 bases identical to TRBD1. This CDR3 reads CASSQAGTGSNYGYTF. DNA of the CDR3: TGCGCCAGCAGCCAAGCCGGGACAGGATCTAACTATGGCTACACCTTC.